This TCR beta chain is from a study of blood T cell repertoires in COVID-19. This study enrolled people aged about 18 to 100 from approximately 25 US geographic areas. Which cohort a participant joined came from the clinical history participants gave. Recovered status applied to Cohort 3 donors who had two consecutive negative PCRs. It also applied to those with clearance or with symptom resolution. CDR3 size: 13 residues. From germline, CDR1 is SGHVS and CDR2 FQNEAQ. V lost 1 base, J lost 13 bases, and 7 bases stayed unmatched. TCRdb's copy holds only in-frame clones and misses some; the assay was immunoSEQ multiplex PCR. This table holds approximately 230,000 clones, about 93% found once.

The sequence was obtained from a woman under 30 who had recovered from COVID-19. The specimen was PBMCs or T cells enriched from blood (not recorded which). The V call is TRBV7-8, the J call TRBJ2-1, with TRBD2 matching over 7 bases. CDR3 amino acids: CASSLDQWGGQFF. DNA of the CDR3: TGTGCCAGCAGCTTAGATCAATGGGGGGGACAGTTCTTC.